This T cell receptor beta chain was found in a study of vaccination and CD4 T cells after COVID-19. Study-wide context: Convalescents were six males and four females, two of them Hispanic.

Once obtained from cultured CD4+ T cells, the DNA was sequenced using the Oncomine TCR Beta short-read assay. From the PCR reads, TCRdb called clonotypes with MiXCR, one entry per CDR3 protein. The table shows 15,000 to 20,000 distinct CDR3 sequences, with about 50% occurring only once. Treatment here: roughly ten-day PBMC culture with coronavirus spike peptide pools or control peptides (ViraFEST assay). A remark on this clonotype: Its antigen remains unidentified.

The CDR3 loop spans 12 amino acids. From germline, CDR1 is MNHEY and CDR2 SMNVEV (reference sequence). V lost 5 bases and J lost 7, with 11 bases in between. The sequence derives from a human donor who had recovered from COVID-19. The sample was CD4+ T cells from blood, cultured in vitro. The chain uses TRBV27 and TRBJ1-2; D possibly corresponds to TRBD1 (5 bases). The DNA for the CDR3 is TGTGCCAGCAGTGGATGGGGGGGTGGCTACACCTTC. Amino acid sequence: CASSGWGGGYTF.